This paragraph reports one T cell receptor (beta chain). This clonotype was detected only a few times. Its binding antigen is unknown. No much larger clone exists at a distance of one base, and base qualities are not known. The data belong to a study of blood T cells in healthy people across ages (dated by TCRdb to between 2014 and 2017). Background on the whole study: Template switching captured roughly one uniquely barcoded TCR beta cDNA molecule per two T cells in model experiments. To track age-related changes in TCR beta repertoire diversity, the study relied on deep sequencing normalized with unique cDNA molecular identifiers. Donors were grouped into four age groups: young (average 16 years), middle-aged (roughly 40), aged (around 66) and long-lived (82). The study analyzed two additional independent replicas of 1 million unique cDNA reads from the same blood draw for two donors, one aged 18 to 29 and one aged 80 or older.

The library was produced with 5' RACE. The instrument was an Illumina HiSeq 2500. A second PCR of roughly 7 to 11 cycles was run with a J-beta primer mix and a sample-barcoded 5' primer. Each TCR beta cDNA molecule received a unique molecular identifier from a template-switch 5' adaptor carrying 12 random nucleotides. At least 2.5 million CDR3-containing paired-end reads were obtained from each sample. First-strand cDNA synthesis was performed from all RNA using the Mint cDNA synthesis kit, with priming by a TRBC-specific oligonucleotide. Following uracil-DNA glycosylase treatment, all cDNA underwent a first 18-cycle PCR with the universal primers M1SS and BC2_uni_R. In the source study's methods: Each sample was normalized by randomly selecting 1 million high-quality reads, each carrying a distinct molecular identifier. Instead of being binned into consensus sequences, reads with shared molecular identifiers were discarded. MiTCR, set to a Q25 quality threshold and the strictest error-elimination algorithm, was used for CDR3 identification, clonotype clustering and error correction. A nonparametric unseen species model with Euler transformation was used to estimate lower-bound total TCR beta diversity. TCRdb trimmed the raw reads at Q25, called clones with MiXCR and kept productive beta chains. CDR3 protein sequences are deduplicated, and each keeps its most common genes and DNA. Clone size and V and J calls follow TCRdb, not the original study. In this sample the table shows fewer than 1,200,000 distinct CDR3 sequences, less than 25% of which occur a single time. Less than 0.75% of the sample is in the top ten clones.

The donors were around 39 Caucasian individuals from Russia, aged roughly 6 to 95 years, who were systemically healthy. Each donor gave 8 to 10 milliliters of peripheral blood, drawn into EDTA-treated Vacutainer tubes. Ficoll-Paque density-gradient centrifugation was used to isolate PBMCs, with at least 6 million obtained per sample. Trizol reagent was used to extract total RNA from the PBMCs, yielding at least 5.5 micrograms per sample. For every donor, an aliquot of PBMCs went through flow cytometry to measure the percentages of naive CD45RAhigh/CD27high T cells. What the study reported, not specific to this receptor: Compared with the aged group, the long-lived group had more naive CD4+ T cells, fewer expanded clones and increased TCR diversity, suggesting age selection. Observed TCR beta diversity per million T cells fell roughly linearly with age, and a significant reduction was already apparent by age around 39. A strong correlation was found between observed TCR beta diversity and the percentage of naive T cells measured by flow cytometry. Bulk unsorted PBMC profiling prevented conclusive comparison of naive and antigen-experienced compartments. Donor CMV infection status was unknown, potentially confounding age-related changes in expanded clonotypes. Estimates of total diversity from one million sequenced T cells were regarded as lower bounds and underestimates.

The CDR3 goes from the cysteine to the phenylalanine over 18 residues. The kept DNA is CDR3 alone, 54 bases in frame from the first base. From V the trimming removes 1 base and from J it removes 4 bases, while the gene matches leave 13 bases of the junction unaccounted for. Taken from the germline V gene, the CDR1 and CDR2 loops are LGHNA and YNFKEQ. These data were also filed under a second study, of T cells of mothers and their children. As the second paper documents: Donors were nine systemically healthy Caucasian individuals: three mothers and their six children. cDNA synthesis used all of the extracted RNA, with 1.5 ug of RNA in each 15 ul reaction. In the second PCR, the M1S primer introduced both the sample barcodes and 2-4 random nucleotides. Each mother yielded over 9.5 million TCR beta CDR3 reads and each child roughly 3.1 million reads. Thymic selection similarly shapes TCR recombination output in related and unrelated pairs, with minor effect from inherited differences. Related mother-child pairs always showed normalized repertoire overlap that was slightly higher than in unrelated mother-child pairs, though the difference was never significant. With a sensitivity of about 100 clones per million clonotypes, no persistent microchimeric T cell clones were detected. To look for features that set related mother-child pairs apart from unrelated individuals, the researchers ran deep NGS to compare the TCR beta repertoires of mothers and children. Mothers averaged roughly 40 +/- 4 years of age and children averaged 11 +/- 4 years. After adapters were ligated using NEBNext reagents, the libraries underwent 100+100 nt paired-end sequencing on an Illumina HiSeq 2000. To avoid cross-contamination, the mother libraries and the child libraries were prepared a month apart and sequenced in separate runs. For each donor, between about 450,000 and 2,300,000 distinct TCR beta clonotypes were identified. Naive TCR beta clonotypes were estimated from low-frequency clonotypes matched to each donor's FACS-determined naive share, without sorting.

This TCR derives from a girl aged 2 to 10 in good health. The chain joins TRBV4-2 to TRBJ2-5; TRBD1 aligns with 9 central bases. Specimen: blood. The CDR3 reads CASSQGINPGQGIETQYF. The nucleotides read TGTGCCAGCAGCCAAGGGATCAACCCGGGACAGGGCATAGAGACCCAGTACTTC.